This T cell receptor (beta chain) is drawn from a study of shared clonotypes between healthy human individuals. Findings and caveats of the study: A few donors held about 5% of naive CD4 clonotypes in common.

The CDR3 is made up of 16 amino acids. Trimming stripped 1 base from V and 0 bases from J, with 11 bases between. The germline V gene encodes CDR1 SGHRS and CDR2 YFSETQ. Repertoires were generated with immunoSEQ multiplex PCR, while TCRdb's copy carries only in-frame clones and drops some. Of 300,000 to 400,000 clones in the sample, over 75% were seen once. Comment on this clone: The target antigen is unknown.

The sequence was collected from a man in his late teens or twenties in good health. The sequencing input was memory CD8+ T cells sorted from blood. The subset denotes: CD45RO+ cells pooled with CCR7-negative TemRA cells. This chain uses TRBV5-1 with TRBJ1-5, with D possibly being TRBD1 (5 bases). The CDR3 nucleotides are TGCGCCAGCAGCTTGACAGGACCCCTTAGCAATCAGCCCCAGCATTTT. Protein: CASSLTGPLSNQPQHF.